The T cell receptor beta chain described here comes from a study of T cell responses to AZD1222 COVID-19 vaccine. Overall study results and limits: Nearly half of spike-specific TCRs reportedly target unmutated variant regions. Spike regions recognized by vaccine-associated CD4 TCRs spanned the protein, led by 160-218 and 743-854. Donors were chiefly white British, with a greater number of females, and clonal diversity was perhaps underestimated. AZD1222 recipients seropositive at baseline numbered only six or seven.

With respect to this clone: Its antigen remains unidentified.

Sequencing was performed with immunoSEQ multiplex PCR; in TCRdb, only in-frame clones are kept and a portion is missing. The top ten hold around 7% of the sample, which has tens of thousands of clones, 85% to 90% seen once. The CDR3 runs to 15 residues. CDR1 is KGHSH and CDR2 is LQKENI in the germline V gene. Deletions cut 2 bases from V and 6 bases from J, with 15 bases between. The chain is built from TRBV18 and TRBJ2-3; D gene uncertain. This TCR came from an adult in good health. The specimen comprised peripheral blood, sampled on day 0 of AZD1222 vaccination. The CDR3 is CASSPLKLIRDTQYF. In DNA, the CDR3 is TGTGCCAGCTCACCATTGAAACTGATACGGGATACGCAGTATTTT.